This TCR beta chain was observed in a study of blood T cell repertoires in COVID-19. V lost 1 base and J lost 0; bases outside the gene matches: 10. The CDR3 covers 18 residues. CDR1 and CDR2 (germline): SEHNR, FQNEAQ (reference sequence). Enrollees, roughly 18 to 90 years old, lived in roughly 24 US areas. Membership in each cohort depended on participant-reported clinical history. The protocol was immunoSEQ multiplex PCR, while the TCRdb copy is restricted to in-frame clones and leaves out a portion. The repertoire holds more than 200,000 clones, with approximately 86% as singletons. The specimen sequenced was PBMCs or T cells enriched from blood (not recorded which). The rearrangement joins TRBV7-9 to TRBJ2-3; 7 nucleotides agree with TRBD2. The source of this sequence is a woman between 50 and 59 years old who had recovered from COVID-19. The chain's CDR3 is CASSLGVGAGESTDTQYF. The DNA of the CDR3 is TGTGCCAGCAGCTTAGGAGTTGGGGCGGGGGAGAGCACAGATACGCAGTATTTT. Based on the CDR3 plus reference TRBV7-9 and TRBJ2-3, the full variable domain is DTGVSQNPRHKITKRGQNVTFRCDPISEHNRLYWYRQTLGQGPEFLTYFQNEAQLEKSRLLSDRFSAERPKGSFSTLEIQRTEQGDSAMYLCASSLGVGAGESTDTQYFGPGTRLTVL.